Presented here are 20 T cell receptor beta chains from one specimen sequenced in a study of vaccination and CD4 T cells after COVID-19. Treatment: roughly 11-day PBMC culture with coronavirus spike peptide pools or control peptides (ViraFEST assay). The antigens these receptors bind are not known. The assay that was used to sequence DNA from cultured CD4+ T cells was the Oncomine TCR Beta short-read assay. TCRdb reanalysed the PCR reads using MiXCR and keeps one entry per CDR3 protein. The table includes 15,000 or so distinct CDR3 sequences, about 35% detected once. The sequenced sample consisted of cultured CD4+ T cells from blood. The receptors derive from a human donor with COVID-19.

This clonotype has a handful of counts. The genes are TRBV5-1 and TRBJ1-1; D is unresolved. The CDR3 is 15 amino acids. Germline V gene sequence: CDR1 SGHRS, CDR2 YFSETQ. V lost 3 bases and J lost 0, with 12 bases in between. This CDR3 reads CASSWGVGMNTEAFF. The CDR3 bases are TGCGCCAGCAGCTGGGGAGTAGGGATGAACACTGAAGCTTTCTTT.

This chain joins TRBV7-2 and TRBJ1-2; 7 nucleotides line up with TRBD1. With 5 bases clipped from V and 8 bases from J, the junction kept 14 bases outside the gene matches. The CDR3 is made up of 15 amino acids. Germline values: CDR1 SGHTA, CDR2 FQGNSA. CDR3 loop: CASSRGGAEAEGYTF. The CDR3 DNA reads as TGTGCCAGCAGCAGAGGGGGCGCGGAGGCGGAGGGCTACACCTTC. Drawing the rest from reference TRBV7-2 and TRBJ1-2, the complete variable domain is GAGVSQSPSNKVTEKGKDVELRCDPISGHTALYWYRQSLGQGLEFLIYFQGNSAPDKSGLPSDRFSAERTGGSVSTLTIQRTQQEDSAVYLCASSRGGAEAEGYTFGSGTRLTVV.

CDR3 sequence reads: CASSLRTGTSAEQYF. CDR3 bases: TGCGCCAGCAGTTTGCGGACAGGGACCTCGGCCGAGCAGTACTTC. The gene calls are TRBV5-1 and TRBJ2-7, with 8 positions matching TRBD1. The V and J ends lost 5 bases and 6 bases, in that order; junction bases with no gene match: 13. Germline CDR1 reads SGHRS; CDR2 reads YFSETQ. The CDR3 totals 15 residues.

This chain connects TRBV10-1 to TRBJ1-1, with 8 bases identical to TRBD1. The V segment lost 2 bases and the J segment 8 bases; nucleotides outside the gene matches: 4. This CDR3 has 13 amino acids. The germline V gene has CDR1 WNHNN and CDR2 SYGVQD (reference sequence). The CDR3 DNA is TGCGCCAGCAGTGAGGCAGGGGGCAGCGAAGCTTTCTTT. Amino acids: CASSEAGGSEAFF.

The genes are TRBV6-1 and TRBJ1-3, with TRBD1 as a possible D gene (5 bases). The CDR3 has 13 residues. In germline, CDR1 is MNHNS, CDR2 SASEGT. With 5 bases removed from V and 2 bases from J, the gap between germline ends came to 7 bases. The chain's CDR3 is CASSRTPGNTIYF. In DNA, the CDR3 is TGTGCCAGCAGTCGGACACCTGGAAACACCATATATTTT.

This clonotype was observed a few times. The rearrangement uses TRBV6-7 and TRBJ1-1, with TRBD1 as a possible D gene (6 bases). TRBV6-7 is placed among ORFs of uncertain function. With 2 bases removed from V and 2 bases from J, the gap between germline ends came to 9 bases. This CDR3 comprises 14 residues. The CDR3 sequence is CASSYNRVNTEAFF. CDR3 DNA: TGTGCCAGCAGTTACAACAGGGTTAACACTGAAGCTTTCTTT.

This clonotype has just a few counts. The rearrangement uses TRBV20-1 and TRBJ1-6, with 10 bases that match TRBD1. CDR1 is DFQATT, CDR2 SNEGSKA, per germline (reference sequence). The length of the CDR3 is 16 residues. Trimming took 6 bases from V and 1 from J; bases not matched to a gene: 6. The CDR3 nucleotides are TGCAGTGCGCCCGGGACAGGGGTATCCTATAATTCACCCCTCCACTTT. Translation: CSAPGTGVSYNSPLHF.

The V call is TRBV3-1, the J call TRBJ1-1, with D perhaps matching TRBD1 (5 bases). V was clipped by 2 bases and J by 5 bases, with 12 bases between them. CDR1 LGHDT and CDR2 YNNKEL come from the germline V gene (reference sequence). The CDR3 has 14 amino acids. The CDR3: CASSQLGGKTEAFF. In DNA, the CDR3 is TGTGCCAGCAGCCAATTGGGGGGAAAAACTGAAGCTTTCTTT.

The chain couples TRBV18 to TRBJ1-2; D is unresolved. Germline CDR1 KGHSH, CDR2 LQKENI. V lost 3 bases and J 8 bases, leaving 10 bases between the germline ends. The CDR3 runs to 12 residues. Here the CDR3 reads CASSPNMGGYTF. The DNA for the CDR3 is TGTGCCAGCTCACCTAACATGGGAGGCTACACCTTC. The full variable domain, completed using reference TRBV18 and TRBJ1-2, is NAGVMQNPRHLVRRRGQEARLRCSPMKGHSHVYWYRQLPEEGLKFMVYLQKENIIDESGMPKERFSAEFPKEGPSILRIQQVVRGDSAAYFCASSPNMGGYTFGSGTRLTVV.

This clonotype turned up a few times. The chain uses TRBV5-1 and TRBJ2-2, with TRBD2 matching over 12 bases. The germline gives CDR1 SGHRS, CDR2 YFSETQ. J was trimmed by 1 base and V by 0 bases; bases with no gene match: 1. The CDR3 is 17 amino acids. The CDR3 protein is CASSLVGLAGNTGELFF. The CDR3 coding sequence is TGCGCCAGCAGCTTGGTGGGACTAGCGGGGAACACCGGGGAGCTGTTTTTT. Variable domain in full (rest from reference TRBV5-1 and TRBJ2-2): KAGVTQTPRYLIKTRGQQVTLSCSPISGHRSVSWYQQTPGQGLQFLFEYFSETQRNKGNFPGRFSGRQFSNSRSEMNVSTLELGDSALYLCASSLVGLAGNTGELFFGEGSRLTVL.

V and J are TRBV24-1 and TRBJ2-3, with no clear D. This CDR3 spans 16 amino acids. With 0 bases removed from V and 2 bases from J, the gap between germline ends came to 11 bases. The germline gives CDR1 KGHDR, CDR2 SFDVKD. CDR3 nucleotides: TGTGCCACCAGTGATTTGTCAGGTCCCCACACAGATACGCAGTATTTT. It yields the protein CATSDLSGPHTDTQYF.

In this sample, this clonotype turned up a few times. In nucleotides, the CDR3 is TGTGCCAGCAGACCCTTCTCCGGGACAGGGGGCCACTACGAGCAGTACTTC. It codes for CASRPFSGTGGHYEQYF. The chain is built from TRBV28 and TRBJ2-7; 12 bases align to TRBD1. Germline-derived CDR1 and CDR2 are MDHEN and SYDVKM. Trimming removed 6 bases from V and 3 bases from J; junction bases left unmatched: 12. The CDR3 contains 17 residues.

This clonotype came up a few times. J is TRBJ2-2 and V is TRBV27; D is unresolved. The CDR3 covers 15 residues. Germline CDR1 and CDR2: MNHEY and SMNVEV (reference sequence). Between the trimmed V and J ends, which lost 3 bases and 7 bases, there was a span of 15 bases. The CDR3: CASSFQSGWGGELFF. In nucleotides, the CDR3 is TGTGCCAGCAGTTTCCAGTCCGGATGGGGCGGGGAGCTGTTTTTT.

This chain links TRBV6-2 or TRBV6-3 with TRBJ1-1; 7 nucleotides match TRBD1. With 7 bases clipped from V and 6 bases from J, the junction kept 8 bases outside the gene matches. The CDR3 covers 13 residues. Per the germline V gene, CDR1 is MNHEY and CDR2 is SVGEGT. The CDR3 region has the DNA TGTGCCAGCAACCCGACAGGGAGAGCTGAAGCTTTCTTT. It specifies CASNPTGRAEAFF.

The gene calls are TRBV7-2 and TRBJ2-1; D ambiguous. V lost 2 bases and J 7 bases, leaving 3 bases between the germline ends. From germline, CDR1 is SGHTA and CDR2 FQGNSA. The length of the CDR3 is 11 residues. CDR3 in amino acids: CASSLTNEQFF. As DNA, the CDR3 is TGTGCCAGCAGCTTAACTAATGAGCAGTTCTTC.

This clonotype was seen a handful of times. The J gene is TRBJ1-1, the V gene TRBV19, with 9 nucleotides matching TRBD1. This CDR3 has 14 residues. CDR1 and CDR2 (germline): LNHDA, SQIVND (reference sequence). J gave up 5 bases and V 4 bases, and 5 bases lay outside the gene matches. The CDR3 protein is CASSKGQGKTEAFF. Written as DNA, the CDR3 is TGTGCCAGTAGTAAAGGACAGGGGAAGACTGAAGCTTTCTTT.

This clonotype has more than one count but fewer than ten. The chain joins TRBV11-1 to TRBJ1-2; possibly TRBD1 for D (6 bases). This CDR3 region has 13 residues. V was shortened by 5 bases and J by 10 bases, with 17 bases between the two germline ends. The germline CDR1 and CDR2 sequences are SGHAT and FQDESV (reference sequence). CDR3 sequence (DNA): TGTGCCAGCAGCCAATATATACAGGGTGACTACACCTTC. Translation: CASSQYIQGDYTF. The full variable domain, completed using reference TRBV11-1 and TRBJ1-2, is EAEVAQSPRYKITEKSQAVAFWCDPISGHATLYWYRQILGQGPELLVQFQDESVVDDSQLPKDRFSAERLKGVDSTLKIQPAELGDSAMYLCASSQYIQGDYTFGSGTRLTVV.

A few counts support this clonotype. V usage is TRBV4-1 and J usage is TRBJ1-2; 7 bases match TRBD1. The germline V gene has CDR1 MGHRA and CDR2 YSYEKL. The trim removed 1 base at V and 5 bases at J, leaving 10 bases unmatched. The CDR3 totals 16 residues. The DNA for the CDR3 is TGCGCCAGCAGCCAAGGTCTTATGGGCAGGGGGTATGGCTACACCTTC. Residues: CASSQGLMGRGYGYTF.

The chain recombines TRBV20-1 with TRBJ1-2; D gene uncertain. The CDR3 loop spans 13 amino acids. Trimming cost V 0 bases and J 4 bases, with 9 bases left between them. CDR1 DFQATT and CDR2 SNEGSKA come from the germline V gene (reference sequence). The CDR3: CSARDPRSYGYTF. The CDR3 region has the DNA TGCAGTGCTAGAGACCCGAGGAGCTATGGCTACACCTTC.

This clonotype has more than one count but fewer than ten. The rearrangement uses TRBV19 and TRBJ1-6, with TRBD1 identical over 7 bases. CDR3 size: 15 residues. Unmatched junction bases numbered 6, after V lost 5 bases and J lost 5 bases. Germline-derived CDR1 and CDR2 are LNHDA and SQIVND (reference sequence). CDR3 in DNA: TGTGCCAGTAGTCCTCAGGGGGTAAATAATTCACCCCTCCACTTT. Amino acid sequence: CASSPQGVNNSPLHF. The full variable domain, in which reference TRBV19 and TRBJ1-6 provide the parts outside the CDR3, is DGGITQSPKYLFRKEGQNVTLSCEQNLNHDAMYWYRQDPGQGLRLIYYSQIVNDFQKGDIAEGYSVSREKKESFPLTVTSAQKNPTAFYLCASSPQGVNNSPLHFGNGTRLTVT.